These 20 T cell receptor beta chains were all obtained from the same sample, sequenced in a study of shared clonotypes between healthy human individuals. The protocol was immunoSEQ multiplex PCR, while the TCRdb copy is restricted to in-frame clones and leaves out a portion. Among about 480,000 clones listed, approximately 85% were seen once. The sample taken for sequencing was PBMCs. All receptors derive from a woman between 40 and 50 years old in good health. Some clones in this sample may be carry-over from other donors' samples.

This clone showed up just once. The genes are TRBV28 and TRBJ2-7; 8 bases are shared with TRBD1. CDR1 and CDR2 (germline): MDHEN, SYDVKM. The CDR3 runs to 16 residues. V dropped 4 bases and J dropped 3; count of bases not matched to a gene: 11. The CDR3 reads CASSSHQGALLYEQYF. The CDR3 bases are TGTGCCAGCAGTTCCCACCAGGGGGCCCTTCTCTACGAGCAGTACTTC.

V usage is TRBV7-3 and J usage is TRBJ2-7; D is possibly TRBD2 (6 bases). The V gene lost 5 bases and the J gene lost 6 bases, with 14 bases spanning the gap. The CDR3 loop spans 13 amino acids. Germline V gene data show CDR1 as SGHTA and CDR2 as FQGTGA. This chain's CDR3 is CASSRSSETEQYF. The DNA for the CDR3 is TGTGCCAGCAGCAGATCTAGCGAAACCGAGCAGTACTTC. Using reference TRBV7-3 and TRBJ2-7 for the parts outside the CDR3, the full variable domain is GAGVSQTPSNKVTEKGKYVELRCDPISGHTALYWYRQSLGQGPEFLIYFQGTGAADDSGLPNDRFFAVRPEGSVSTLKIQRTERGDSAVYLCASSRSSETEQYFGPGTRLTVT.

This rearrangement joins TRBV20-1 to TRBJ2-7, with D uncertain. The germline gives CDR1 DFQATT, CDR2 SNEGSKA (reference sequence). CDR3 length equals 11 residues. The V gene lost 7 bases and the J gene lost 2 bases, with 9 bases spanning the gap. Here the CDR3 DNA reads TGCAGTGGGCAGGAAGCCTACGAGCAGTACTTC. This gives the protein CSGQEAYEQYF.

This clone was detected a few times. CDR3 residues: CASSLLSEAFF. Here the CDR3 DNA reads TGTGCCAGCAGTTTATTGTCTGAAGCTTTCTTT. This chain connects TRBV28 to TRBJ1-1; D remains unclear. Germline CDR1 is MDHEN and CDR2 is SYDVKM. Trimming cost V 1 base and J 6 bases, with 3 bases left between them. CDR3 size: 11 residues.

This chain joins TRBV2 and TRBJ2-1; perhaps TRBD1 as D (6 bases). Deletions cut 2 bases from V and 11 bases from J, with 10 bases between. The CDR3 extends over 12 amino acids. From germline, CDR1 is SNHLY and CDR2 FYNNEI. The CDR3 sequence: CASSERDTQQFF. The CDR3 DNA reads TGTGCCAGCAGTGAAAGGGACACTCAGCAGTTCTTC.

The chain recombines TRBV9 with TRBJ1-2; 9 bases map to TRBD1. CDR1 is SGDLS and CDR2 is YYNGEE in the germline V gene. This CDR3 has 14 residues. V lost 3 bases and J lost 5; bases outside the gene matches: 5. DNA of the CDR3: TGTGCCAGCAGCGCCGCCGGGACAGGGTATGGCTACACCTTC. This codes for CASSAAGTGYGYTF. Together with reference TRBV9 and TRBJ1-2, the CDR3 gives the full variable domain: DSGVTQTPKHLITATGQRVTLRCSPRSGDLSVYWYQQSLDQGLQFLIQYYNGEERAKGNILERFSAQQFPDLHSELNLSSLELGDSALYFCASSAAGTGYGYTFGSGTRLTVV.

For the CDR3, the DNA is TGTGCCATCAGTGAGTCTAGGGGCTCCTATAATTCACCCCTCCACTTT. Amino acid sequence: CAISESRGSYNSPLHF. The V call is TRBV10-3, the J call TRBJ1-6, with TRBD1 as a possible D gene (5 bases). Germline V gene lookup returns CDR1 ENHRY and CDR2 SYGVKD. The CDR3 spans 16 residues. The V end lost 0 bases, the J end lost 0 bases, and 6 bases lay between the germline ends.

This clone was observed a single time. V usage is TRBV27 and J usage is TRBJ2-7; no firm D call. V dropped 3 bases and J dropped 0 bases, with 12 bases sitting between them. This CDR3 contains 15 residues. CDR1 MNHEY and CDR2 SMNVEV come from the germline V gene (reference sequence). The CDR3 DNA reads as TGTGCCAGCAGTTTGAAACACCCCTACTCCTACGAGCAGTACTTC. Protein sequence: CASSLKHPYSYEQYF.

Here the CDR3 DNA reads TGCGCCAGCAGCCAAGGTCCGGCTAACTATGGCTACACCTTC. Protein product: CASSQGPANYGYTF. V usage is TRBV4-3 and J usage is TRBJ1-2; D unresolved. The CDR3 length is 14 residues. V dropped 1 base and J dropped 0 bases, with 6 bases sitting between them. Germline lookup yields CDR1 LGHNA and CDR2 YSLEER.

The V call is TRBV5-1, the J call TRBJ2-7, with a weak D call TRBD1 (6 bases). The CDR3 extends over 15 amino acids. V lost 0 bases to trimming and J lost 0 bases, with 10 bases between them. The germline CDR1 and CDR2 sequences are SGHRS and YFSETQ. The CDR3 sequence is CASSLAGTPSYEQYF. The CDR3 DNA follows: TGCGCCAGCAGCTTGGCAGGGACACCCTCCTACGAGCAGTACTTC.

The chain couples TRBV21-1 to TRBJ2-7; TRBD1 is the table's D call and was not checked against the DNA. TRBV21-1 is labeled a pseudogene. CDR3 length equals 16 residues. CDR3 region: CASSSVIVGQVNEQYF. For the CDR3, the DNA is TGTGCCAGCAGCAGTGTGATAGTGGGACAAGTCAACGAGCAGTACTTC.

This clone was detected ten times or more. DNA for the CDR3: TGTGCCAGCAGCTCGACTGACAGGGGTGGAAACACCATATATTTT. The encoded protein is CASSSTDRGGNTIYF. This chain connects TRBV7-9 to TRBJ1-3; 8 nucleotides match TRBD1. Germline CDR1 reads SEHNR; CDR2 reads FQNEAQ (reference sequence). The ends lost 4 bases at V and 3 bases at J; junction bases unmatched: 5. There are 15 residues in the CDR3. Filled out from reference TRBV7-9 and TRBJ1-3, the complete variable domain reads DTGVSQNPRHKITKRGQNVTFRCDPISEHNRLYWYRQTLGQGPEFLTYFQNEAQLEKSRLLSDRFSAERPKGSFSTLEIQRTEQGDSAMYLCASSSTDRGGNTIYFGEGSWLTVV.

The gene calls are TRBV11-3 and TRBJ2-1; 10 bases line up with TRBD2. The V gene's germline CDR1 is SGHNT and CDR2 YENEEA. There are 16 residues in the CDR3. The V and J ends lost 4 bases and 2 bases, in that order; junction bases with no gene match: 5. Written as DNA, the CDR3 is TGTGCCAGCAGCTCCCCGACTAGCGGGCCCTACAATGAGCAGTTCTTC. Translated: CASSSPTSGPYNEQFF.

V gene TRBV4-1 combines with J gene TRBJ2-1, with a tentative D call TRBD2 (5 bases). V lost 4 bases and J 4 bases, leaving 14 bases between the germline ends. The germline V gene encodes CDR1 MGHRA and CDR2 YSYEKL. The CDR3 sequence is 15 residues long. CDR3 coding DNA: TGCGCCAGCAGCCCTCCGGTCGGAGGATACAATGAGCAGTTCTTC. Translating it yields CASSPPVGGYNEQFF.

There are a few counts of this clone. The rearrangement uses TRBV7-9 and TRBJ1-5, with TRBD1 identical over 9 bases. This CDR3 is built from 13 residues. Germline-derived CDR1 and CDR2 are SEHNR and FQNEAQ (reference sequence). V was pared by 5 bases and J by 7 bases, with 3 bases of the junction left unmatched. The CDR3 region has the DNA TGTGCCAGCAGCAATACAGGGGGCCAGCCCCAGCATTTT. Protein sequence: CASSNTGGQPQHF.

The chain employs TRBV10-3 and TRBJ1-5; D possibly corresponds to TRBD1 (6 bases). The germline V and J ends were trimmed by 0 bases and 3 bases, with 15 bases remaining between them. The CDR3 spans 17 residues. CDR1 and CDR2 from the germline V gene are ENHRY and SYGVKD. The CDR3 nucleotides are TGTGCCATCAGTGAGTCGGTAGGAAGGGGGAACAATCAGCCCCAGCATTTT. Translating gives CAISESVGRGNNQPQHF.

In its sample, this clone was seen a few times. The chain recombines TRBV6-4 with TRBJ1-1, with TRBD1 matching over 10 bases. The CDR3 loop spans 14 amino acids. Germline V lookup: CDR1 MRHNA, CDR2 SNTAGT. V shed 6 bases, J shed 3 bases, and the junction held 4 bases outside the gene matches. The CDR3 sequence: CASRGQGHDTEAFF. Written as DNA, the CDR3 is TGTGCCAGCAGGGGACAGGGGCATGACACTGAAGCTTTCTTT.

In this sample, this clone turned up many times. The chain joins TRBV4-1 to TRBJ2-1; no clear D gene. This CDR3 has 16 residues. Germline-derived CDR1 and CDR2 are MGHRA and YSYEKL. Trimming stripped 1 base from V and 0 bases from J, with 10 bases between. CDR3 loop: CASSQVNLVSYNEQFF. Here the CDR3 DNA reads TGCGCCAGCAGCCAAGTGAACCTAGTCTCCTACAATGAGCAGTTCTTC.

This chain connects TRBV27 to TRBJ2-7, with D uncertain. The germline V and J ends were trimmed by 3 bases and 6 bases, with 12 bases remaining between them. This CDR3 is 13 amino acids long. Germline V CDR1 and CDR2: MNHEY, SMNVEV (reference sequence). CDR3 in DNA: TGTGCCAGCAGTTTTGGTGTCTCGAGCGAGCAGTACTTC. Encoded protein: CASSFGVSSEQYF.

The gene calls are TRBV2 and TRBJ2-1, with 10 bases aligning to TRBD2. With 4 bases clipped from V and 15 bases from J, the junction kept 9 bases outside the gene matches. The CDR3 is made up of 13 amino acids. Germline V lookup: CDR1 SNHLY, CDR2 FYNNEI. The CDR3 coding sequence is TGTGCCAGCAGTGTGGTACTAGCGGGATCGAGGTTCTTC. Its protein is CASSVVLAGSRFF.